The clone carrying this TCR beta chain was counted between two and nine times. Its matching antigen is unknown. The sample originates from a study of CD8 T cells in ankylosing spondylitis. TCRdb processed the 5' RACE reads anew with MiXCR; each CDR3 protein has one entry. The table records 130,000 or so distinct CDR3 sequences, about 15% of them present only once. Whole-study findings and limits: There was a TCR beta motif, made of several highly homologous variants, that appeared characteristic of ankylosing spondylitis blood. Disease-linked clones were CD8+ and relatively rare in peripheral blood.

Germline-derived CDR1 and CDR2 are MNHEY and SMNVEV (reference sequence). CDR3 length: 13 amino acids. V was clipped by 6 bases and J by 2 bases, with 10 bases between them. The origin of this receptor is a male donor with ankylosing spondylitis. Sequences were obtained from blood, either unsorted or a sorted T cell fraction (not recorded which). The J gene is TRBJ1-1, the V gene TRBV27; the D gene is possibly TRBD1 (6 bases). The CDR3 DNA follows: TGTGCCAGCAGGTCGGGGGGCAACACTGAAGCTTTCTTT. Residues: CASRSGGNTEAFF.